The 3 T cell receptor beta chains in this list originate from one sample, sequenced in a study of blood T cell repertoires in COVID-19. Here immunoSEQ multiplex PCR was the method, and the copy in TCRdb shows in-frame clones only, minus some. The sample includes some 300,000 clones, roughly nine tenths of them seen just once. The specimen sequenced was peripheral blood. All receptors come from a woman younger than 45 with COVID-19, enrolled during active disease.

The chain carries TRBV6-4 and TRBJ2-3; 7 nucleotides match TRBD2. Germline V gene data show CDR1 as MRHNA and CDR2 as SNTAGT. V gave up 0 bases and J gave up 4 bases; unmatched junction bases: 7. The CDR3 has 16 amino acids. CDR3 protein: CASSDSIRGGADTQYF. The DNA for the CDR3 is TGTGCCAGCAGTGACTCGATACGGGGAGGGGCAGATACGCAGTATTTT.

The chain uses TRBV5-5 and TRBJ1-4, with unresolved D. V was clipped by 4 bases and J by 4 bases, with 14 bases between them. The germline gives CDR1 SGHKS, CDR2 YYEKEE (reference sequence). This CDR3 region has 15 residues. The CDR3: CASSRGPGFNEKLFF. CDR3 DNA sequence: TGTGCCAGCAGCCGAGGGCCAGGTTTTAATGAAAAACTGTTTTTT.

This rearrangement joins TRBV5-4 to TRBJ2-7; TRBD2 matches at 9 bases. The J segment lost 5 bases and the V segment lost 0 bases, leaving 3 bases of the junction unmatched. There are 14 residues in the CDR3. The V gene's germline CDR1 is SGHNT and CDR2 YYREEE (reference sequence). CDR3 residues: CASSLGLAGHEQYV. The CDR3 nucleotides are TGTGCCAGCAGCTTGGGGCTAGCGGGACACGAGCAGTACGTC.